This TCR beta chain originates from a study of identifying expanded T cells in peripheral blood. Healthy donors had no documented immune events, such as infections, while sampled. Germline CDR1 and CDR2: SEHNR and FQNEAQ (reference sequence). The CDR3 runs 13 residues. Trimming pared 5 bases from V and 15 bases from J, leaving 20 bases between. Findings and caveats of the study: Technical replicates showed approximately 1.2 changed clones; about two weeks 15 to 20; four weeks 19. Variance in clone template counts between approximately two-week samples significantly increased with total template count across all healthy donors.

A few counts support this clone. Antigen specificity is unknown. Clones were sequenced by immunoSEQ multiplex PCR, and TCRdb holds only the in-frame ones, with some missing. Here the sample spans about 83,000 clones, around nine tenths being singletons. This TCR was recovered from a person between 18 and 70 years old in good health. The sequenced sample was blood. The rearrangement uses TRBV7-9 and TRBJ1-5; TRBD1 might be the D (5 bases). This CDR3 is CASSTRTSWEVHF. CDR3 nucleotides: TGTGCCAGCAGCACCCGGACATCGTGGGAGGTGCATTTT.